The 8 T cell receptor beta chains below come from one sample, sequenced in a study of T cells after yellow fever vaccination. TCRdb reprocessed the 5' RACE reads via MiXCR and lists one record per CDR3 protein. The data show a few hundred thousand distinct CDR3 sequences, with around 5.3% seen just once and roughly 3.3% held by the top ten. The sequencing used CD4+ T cells sorted from PBMCs, collected on the day of the yellow fever booster vaccination. The receptors were sampled from a man younger than 30 who received the YFV17D yellow fever vaccine.

The chain uses TRBV20-1 and TRBJ2-5, with TRBD1 matching 9 bases. The germline V gene has CDR1 DFQATT and CDR2 SNEGSKA (reference sequence). The CDR3 is 14 residues long. V lost 5 bases to trimming and J lost 2 bases; unmatched junction nucleotides: 6. The DNA of the CDR3 is TGCAGTGCTCATAGACAGGGGGTACAAGAGACCCAGTACTTC. Its protein product is CSAHRQGVQETQYF.

The gene calls are TRBV20-1 and TRBJ1-5; perhaps TRBD1 as D (6 bases). Germline CDR1 is DFQATT and CDR2 is SNEGSKA (reference sequence). This CDR3 region has 14 residues. V was shortened by 0 bases and J by 6 bases, with 12 bases between the two germline ends. The CDR3 DNA follows: TGCAGTGCTAGAGATAACAGGGCGGGTCAGCCCCAGCATTTT. Its translation: CSARDNRAGQPQHF.

There are many counts of this clonotype. V is TRBV5-1 and J is TRBJ2-1; D is possibly TRBD1 (5 bases). The germline V and J ends were trimmed by 0 bases and 3 bases, with 7 bases remaining between them. This CDR3 is built from 14 residues. Germline V gene lookup returns CDR1 SGHRS and CDR2 YFSETQ. The CDR3 nucleotides are TGCGCCAGCAGCTTGGTGCAGGGCTACAATGAGCAGTTCTTC. Translated, it gives CASSLVQGYNEQFF.

This clonotype was observed at least ten times. The CDR3 DNA sequence: TGTGCCAGCAAGTTACGGACAGGGAAAAACATTCAGTACTTC. Amino acid sequence: CASKLRTGKNIQYF. The rearrangement uses TRBV2 and TRBJ2-4; TRBD1 matches at 8 bases. The CDR3 contains 14 residues. Germline values: CDR1 SNHLY, CDR2 FYNNEI. Trimming at V came to 7 bases and at J to 4 bases, leaving 6 bases not matched to a gene.

As DNA, the CDR3 is TGCGCCAGCAGCTTGGCCGCAGATGGATCCAATGAAAAACTGTTTTTT. Its protein product is CASSLAADGSNEKLFF. J is TRBJ1-4 and V is TRBV5-1; no firm D call. Trimming took off 0 bases at V and 5 bases at J, with 14 bases between the two ends. The CDR3 contains 16 residues. The germline V gene encodes CDR1 SGHRS and CDR2 YFSETQ.

This clonotype came up a few times. The gene calls are TRBV29-1 and TRBJ1-5; weak D call: TRBD1 (5 bases). Trimming took off 6 bases at V and 4 bases at J, with 10 bases between the two ends. CDR1 and CDR2 from the germline V gene are SQVTM and ANQGSEA. The CDR3 has 12 amino acids. CDR3 nucleotides: TGCAGCGTCGGGGGGACGAATCAGCCCCAGCATTTT. This codes for CSVGGTNQPQHF.

The rearrangement uses TRBV11-3 and TRBJ2-5, with TRBD2 matching over 7 bases. The V gene end was trimmed by 4 bases and the J gene end by 5 bases; junction bases not matched to a gene: 4. Germline lookup yields CDR1 SGHNT and CDR2 YENEEA. The CDR3 consists of 13 residues. This CDR3 reads CASSSTSRETQYF. The CDR3 DNA sequence: TGTGCCAGCAGCTCGACTAGCCGGGAGACCCAGTACTTC.

This clonotype turned up a few times. The chain has TRBV21-1 and TRBJ1-1; TRBD1 was called by the table and not checked on the DNA. TRBV21-1 is flagged as a pseudogene. The CDR3 has 16 amino acids. For the CDR3, the DNA is TGTGCCAGCACTTACCCGGGACAGCGTATGAACACTGAAGCTTTCTTT. Protein product: CASTYPGQRMNTEAFF.